Listed here is a single TCR beta chain. This CDR3 is built from 13 residues. The V end lost 4 bases, the J end lost 3 bases, and 10 bases lay between the germline ends. The V gene's germline CDR1 is SEHNR and CDR2 FQNEAQ (reference sequence). Measured with immunoSEQ multiplex PCR; TCRdb has only the in-frame clones, and not every one. The sample shows approximately 440,000 clones, 90% of them seen only once. These data come from a study of blood T cell repertoires in COVID-19. Participants were aged about 18 to 90 years, lived in around 22 US areas, and enrolled virtually. Donors were grouped by their self-reported clinical history. Symptom resolution, clearance, or two negative PCRs marked the recovered donors of Cohort 3.

The chain links TRBV7-9 to TRBJ2-7; TRBD2 might be the D (6 bases). The sequence was collected from a man aged 18 to 30 who had recovered from COVID-19. The sample was PBMCs or T cells enriched from blood (not recorded which). CDR3: CASSWGGNYEQYF. The CDR3 DNA follows: TGTGCCAGCAGCTGGGGCGGGAACTACGAGCAGTACTTC.